The present entry profiles one TCR beta chain with its context. This sample stems from a study of T cell changes during pregnancy in multiple sclerosis. CDR1 SGHAT and CDR2 FQDESV come from the germline V gene (reference sequence). The CDR3 is 13 amino acids. V dropped 5 bases and J dropped 6; count of bases not matched to a gene: 3. Produced via immunoSEQ multiplex PCR; TCRdb's table is partial and in-frame only. Of about 76,000 clones detected, around 94% appear once; the ten largest clones hold about 0.5%. The source of this sequence is a female donor with multiple sclerosis, enrolled in a pregnancy study. The specimen comprised peripheral blood, sampled in the third trimester of pregnancy. The chain recombines TRBV11-1 with TRBJ1-5; 8 nucleotides line up with TRBD1. This chain's CDR3 is CASSKDRGQPQHF. CDR3 nucleotides: TGTGCCAGCAGCAAAGACAGGGGTCAGCCCCAGCATTTT.